This T cell receptor beta chain was identified during a study of blood T cell repertoires in COVID-19. In the original processing: Estimated nucleated cell counts came from reference gene primer amplification. Produced via immunoSEQ multiplex PCR; TCRdb's table is partial and in-frame only. D and trimming were read from the DNA, whereas the V and J calls and clone size are those reported in that table. The sample carries over 25,000 clones, 65% to 90% recorded once. Germline V gene lookup returns CDR1 SGDLS and CDR2 YYNGEE. J gave up 6 bases and V 1 base, and 5 bases lay outside the gene matches. CDR3 length: 15 amino acids.

The TCR was taken from a woman in her sixties with active COVID-19. What was sequenced was peripheral blood. The V gene is TRBV9, the J gene TRBJ2-3, with 10 bases lining up with TRBD2. The CDR3 reads CASSVLAGGRDTQYF. The CDR3 nucleotides read TGTGCCAGCAGCGTATTAGCGGGAGGCAGGGATACGCAGTATTTT.